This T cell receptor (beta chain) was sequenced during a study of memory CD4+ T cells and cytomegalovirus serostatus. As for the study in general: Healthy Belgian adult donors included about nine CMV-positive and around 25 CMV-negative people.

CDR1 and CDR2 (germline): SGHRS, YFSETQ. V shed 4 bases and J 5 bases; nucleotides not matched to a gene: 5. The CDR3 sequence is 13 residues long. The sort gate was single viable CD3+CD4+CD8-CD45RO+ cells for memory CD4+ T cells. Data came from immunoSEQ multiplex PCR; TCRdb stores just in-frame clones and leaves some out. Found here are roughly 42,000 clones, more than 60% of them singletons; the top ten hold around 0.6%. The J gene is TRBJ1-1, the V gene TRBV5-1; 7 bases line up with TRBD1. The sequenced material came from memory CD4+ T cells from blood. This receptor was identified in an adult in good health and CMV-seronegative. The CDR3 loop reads CASSTGQSTEAFF. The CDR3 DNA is TGCGCCAGCAGCACGGGACAGTCTACTGAAGCTTTCTTT. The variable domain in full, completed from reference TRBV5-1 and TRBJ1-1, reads KAGVTQTPRYLIKTRGQQVTLSCSPISGHRSVSWYQQTPGQGLQFLFEYFSETQRNKGNFPGRFSGRQFSNSRSEMNVSTLELGDSALYLCASSTGQSTEAFFGQGTRLTVV.